The 22 T cell receptor beta chains presented below share a single source sample, sequenced in a study of blood T cell repertoires in COVID-19. Profiled with immunoSEQ multiplex PCR; TCRdb holds only in-frame clones, not every one. The sample records a few hundred thousand clones, roughly nine tenths being singletons. Sequenced sample: PBMCs or T cells enriched from blood (not recorded which). These receptor sequences come from a woman aged 25 to 39 who had recovered from COVID-19.

The rearrangement joins TRBV10-3 to TRBJ1-5; 11 nucleotides match TRBD1. Losses at the gene ends were 6 bases for V and 4 bases for J; bases not matched to a gene: 5. The CDR3 extends over 15 amino acids. CDR1 is ENHRY, CDR2 SYGVKD, per germline. CDR3 nucleotides: TGTGCCATCAGGTCCGGGACAGGGGGAAATCAGCCCCAGCATTTT. Translated, it gives CAIRSGTGGNQPQHF.

J is TRBJ1-2 and V is TRBV25-1; D remains ambiguous. Per germline, CDR1 MGHDK and CDR2 SYGVNS. V lost 2 bases and J 5 bases, leaving 12 bases between the germline ends. The CDR3 has 14 amino acids. CDR3 DNA: TGTGCCAGCAGTGAAAACTCAGGCGTGTATGGCTACACCTTC. This sequence encodes CASSENSGVYGYTF.

This clone was detected only once. The chain has TRBV19 and TRBJ1-4; D is possibly TRBD1 (5 bases). This CDR3 comprises 14 residues. V was clipped by 10 bases and J by 2 bases, with 14 bases between them. Germline-derived CDR1 and CDR2 are LNHDA and SQIVND (reference sequence). As DNA, the CDR3 is TGTGCCACCCCAGGGTTAACGACTAATGAAAAACTGTTTTTT. It encodes CATPGLTTNEKLFF.

V and J are TRBV27 and TRBJ2-1; D remains unclear. CDR1 is MNHEY and CDR2 is SMNVEV in the germline V gene (reference sequence). This CDR3 is 11 amino acids long. Trimming removed 7 bases from V and 8 bases from J, with 9 bases in between. The CDR3, as DNA: TGTGCCAGCATGAATAGTTATGAGCAGTTCTTC. Translated: CASMNSYEQFF.

The chain carries TRBV5-1 and TRBJ1-3, with 7 bases aligning to TRBD1. The CDR3 spans 15 residues. Germline CDR1 is SGHRS and CDR2 is YFSETQ. V gave up 4 bases and J gave up 4 bases; unmatched junction bases: 8. The CDR3 is CASSTYRQGGNTIYF. CDR3 bases: TGCGCCAGCAGCACATACCGACAGGGAGGAAACACCATATATTTT.

This sequence joins TRBV5-1 and TRBJ2-7; TRBD2 agrees at 13 bases. With V trimmed by 4 bases and J by 6 bases, 10 bases remained unmatched. CDR1 and CDR2 from the germline V gene are SGHRS and YFSETQ. The CDR3 contains 16 residues. The CDR3 here is CASSRTSGGLGVEQYF. The DNA for the CDR3 is TGCGCCAGCAGCAGGACTAGCGGGGGCCTGGGAGTCGAGCAGTACTTC.

The chain links TRBV28 to TRBJ1-1; weak D call: TRBD1 (5 bases). CDR1 is MDHEN and CDR2 is SYDVKM in the germline V gene. V was trimmed by 6 bases and J by 11 bases, leaving 19 bases between them. The CDR3 has 13 residues. CDR3: CASRLGGVARAFF. CDR3 bases: TGTGCCAGCAGGTTGGGAGGGGTTGCTCGGGCTTTCTTT.

The chain links TRBV15 to TRBJ1-2; D is undetermined. This CDR3 is 13 amino acids long. Germline assignment: CDR1 LNHNV and CDR2 YYDKDF (reference sequence). The V and J ends lost 2 bases and 0 bases respectively, with 4 bases between them. The CDR3 DNA reads as TGTGCCACCAGCAGAAATACTAACTATGGCTACACCTTC. It specifies CATSRNTNYGYTF.

This chain uses TRBV7-9 with TRBJ2-1, with D unresolved. The V end was cut by 5 bases, the J end by 6 bases, with 8 bases between. Germline CDR1 and CDR2: SEHNR and FQNEAQ (reference sequence). The CDR3 runs to 12 residues. The CDR3: CASSDLSNEQFF. CDR3 DNA: TGTGCCAGCAGCGACTTAAGCAATGAGCAGTTCTTC. The entire variable domain, with the rest obtained from reference TRBV7-9 and TRBJ2-1, is as follows: DTGVSQNPRHKITKRGQNVTFRCDPISEHNRLYWYRQTLGQGPEFLTYFQNEAQLEKSRLLSDRFSAERPKGSFSTLEIQRTEQGDSAMYLCASSDLSNEQFFGPGTRLTVL.

The chain is built from TRBV28 and TRBJ2-1; 14 bases are a match to TRBD2. The CDR3 has 16 amino acids. Germline assignment: CDR1 MDHEN and CDR2 SYDVKM. The junction had 11 bases not matched to a gene; V was cut back by 4 bases and J by 12 bases. CDR3 coding DNA: TGTGCCAGCAGTTCGATCGGACTAGCGGGAGGAATGTCGCAGTTCTTC. It yields the protein CASSSIGLAGGMSQFF.

The DNA for the CDR3 is TGTGCCAGCAGTTACCCCTCCTACATTCAGTACTTC. This sequence encodes CASSYPSYIQYF. V gene TRBV6-2 or TRBV6-3 combines with J gene TRBJ2-4; D unresolved. Trimming removed 2 bases at V and 8 bases at J, with 7 bases between. CDR1 MNHEY and CDR2 SVGEGT come from the germline V gene. The CDR3 is made up of 12 amino acids.

The chain links TRBV7-9 to TRBJ2-5; tentatively, D is TRBD2 (6 bases). Trimming shortened V by 3 bases and J by 5 bases, and 13 bases separated the two germline ends. CDR1 SEHNR and CDR2 FQNEAQ come from the germline V gene (reference sequence). This CDR3 is 14 amino acids long. The CDR3 coding sequence is TGTGCCAGCAGCTTGGGTGGCGGGAAGGAGACCCAGTACTTC. Translated: CASSLGGGKETQYF.

The rearrangement links TRBV6-5 to TRBJ2-7; D is ambiguous. With 2 bases removed from V and 2 bases from J, the gap between germline ends came to 13 bases. CDR1 and CDR2 (germline): MNHEY, SVGAGI. This CDR3 contains 15 residues. CDR3 amino acids: CASSYGPPGTYEQYF. CDR3 DNA sequence: TGTGCCAGCAGTTACGGTCCACCAGGTACCTACGAGCAGTACTTC.

In its sample, this clone was seen once. V usage is TRBV6-5 and J usage is TRBJ2-3, with TRBD1 matching over 8 bases. The germline CDR1 and CDR2 sequences are MNHEY and SVGAGI. J was trimmed by 4 bases and V by 6 bases; bases with no gene match: 6. CDR3 length: 14 residues. The CDR3 coding sequence is TGTGCCAGCAGCCACGGACAGGGCGCAGATACGCAGTATTTT. This codes for CASSHGQGADTQYF.

This chain links TRBV19 with TRBJ2-4, with D maybe TRBD2 (6 bases). Germline V gives CDR1 LNHDA, CDR2 SQIVND (reference sequence). CDR3 length equals 18 residues. Trimming removed 6 bases from V and 9 bases from J, with 30 bases in between. The CDR3: CASSPGLFSRDGPTIQYF. The DNA for the CDR3 is TGTGCCAGTAGCCCGGGACTCTTTAGTAGGGATGGGCCAACCATTCAGTACTTC.

The V and J genes are TRBV6-5 and TRBJ1-1; 9 bases are a match to TRBD1. Trimming took 5 bases from V and 5 from J; bases not matched to a gene: 6. The CDR3 runs 14 residues. The germline V gene has CDR1 MNHEY and CDR2 SVGAGI. For the CDR3, the DNA is TGTGCCAGCAGTCAACAGGGGGCTAGGACTGAAGCTTTCTTT. This translates into CASSQQGARTEAFF.

J is TRBJ2-5 and V is TRBV7-2; 13 nucleotides line up with TRBD2. Trimming at V came to 0 bases and at J to 2 bases, leaving 0 bases not matched to a gene. CDR3 length equals 16 residues. Germline values: CDR1 SGHTA, CDR2 FQGNSA. CDR3 DNA: TGTGCCAGCAGCTTAGCGGGACTAGCGGGACAAGAGACCCAGTACTTC. It specifies CASSLAGLAGQETQYF.

CDR3 protein: CASRPRNTGELFF. In nucleotides, the CDR3 is TGTGCCAGCAGGCCCAGGAACACCGGGGAGCTGTTTTTT. V gene TRBV2 combines with J gene TRBJ2-2; the D is unclear. There are 13 residues in the CDR3. In germline, CDR1 is SNHLY, CDR2 FYNNEI. Trimming stripped 6 bases from V and 1 base from J, with 6 bases between.

This clone was recorded once. The chain links TRBV28 to TRBJ1-2, with a possible D match to TRBD1 (6 bases). Per the germline V gene, CDR1 is MDHEN and CDR2 is SYDVKM. This CDR3 region has 12 residues. V lost 7 bases and J 5 bases, leaving 11 bases between the germline ends. In nucleotides, the CDR3 is TGTGCCAGCAACAGGGCAGGGTATGGCTACACCTTC. Translation gives CASNRAGYGYTF.

DNA for the CDR3: TGTGCCAGCAGTTTAACAGGACGTGGCTACACCTTC. The encoded protein is CASSLTGRGYTF. The chain links TRBV28 to TRBJ1-2; a weak D match, TRBD1 (5 bases). The germline gives CDR1 MDHEN, CDR2 SYDVKM. This CDR3 spans 12 amino acids. V lost 2 bases to trimming and J lost 7 bases, with 8 bases between them.

The chain uses TRBV5-1 and TRBJ2-4, with D possibly matching TRBD2 (6 bases). From germline, CDR1 is SGHRS and CDR2 YFSETQ. The CDR3 totals 15 residues. V lost 2 bases to trimming and J lost 9 bases, with 18 bases between them. Here the CDR3 reads CASSFLAIEDSIQYF. DNA for the CDR3: TGCGCCAGCAGCTTTCTAGCGATCGAGGATAGCATTCAGTACTTC.

The chain links TRBV6-1 to TRBJ1-1, with D uncertain. V lost 0 bases to trimming and J lost 1 base, with 3 bases between them. The CDR3 spans 13 residues. Germline V gene data show CDR1 as MNHNS and CDR2 as SASEGT. This CDR3 reads CASSEARNTEAFF. DNA of the CDR3: TGTGCCAGCAGTGAAGCGCGGAACACTGAAGCTTTCTTT.